This T cell receptor beta chain stems from a study of T cell repertoires in cytomegalovirus infection. Germline CDR1 reads SGHVS; CDR2 reads FNYEAQ. The CDR3 spans 14 residues. Deletions cut 6 bases from V and 2 bases from J, with 14 bases between. General study points: Cumulative public TCR beta family frequency identified carriers of CMV plus the relevant HLA.

TCRdb independently ran MiXCR on the reads; one entry per CDR3 protein. The data show 200,000 to 300,000 distinct CDR3 sequences, approximately 10% seen once. Comments on this clonotype: Its antigen is unknown.

The clonotype comes from a human donor in good health (CMV status not recorded). Some clones in this sample may be carry-over from other donors' samples. The chain links TRBV7-6 to TRBJ2-7; perhaps TRBD2 as D (6 bases). The source material was PBMCs. The CDR3, as DNA: TGTGCCAGCAGTGGTAGCGGACGCACCTACGAGCAGTACTTC. It encodes CASSGSGRTYEQYF.